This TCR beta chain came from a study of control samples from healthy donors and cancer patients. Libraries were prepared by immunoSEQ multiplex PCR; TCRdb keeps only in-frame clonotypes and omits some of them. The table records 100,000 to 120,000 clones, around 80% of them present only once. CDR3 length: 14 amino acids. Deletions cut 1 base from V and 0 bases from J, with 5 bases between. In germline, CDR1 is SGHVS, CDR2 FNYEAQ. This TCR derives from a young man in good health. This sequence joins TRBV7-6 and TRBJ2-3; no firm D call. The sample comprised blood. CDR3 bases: TGTGCCAGCAGCTTAGGGCAGAGCACAGATACGCAGTATTTT. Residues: CASSLGQSTDTQYF.